The 13 T cell receptor beta chains below were found in one sample sequenced in a study of a mutant IDH1 vaccine in newly diagnosed glioma. The antigens these receptors bind are not known. The repertoire was sequenced with immunoSEQ multiplex PCR; TCRdb's copy has only in-frame clones and lacks some. The sample holds under 150,000 clones; roughly 88% are singletons and the top ten take 0.61%. Time point meaning: week 11, during vaccination. Topical imiquimod was applied with each vaccine dose, which held 300 ug of mutant IDH1 20-mer peptide. The starting material was PBMCs, obtained from a glioma patient whose treatment included an IDH1 peptide vaccine. The receptors come from a woman aged 45-65 years with glioma.

The chain uses TRBV10-3 and TRBJ1-2, with 7 positions matching TRBD1. The length of the CDR3 is 12 residues. The V and J ends lost 8 bases and 8 bases, in that order; junction bases with no gene match: 8. Germline lookup yields CDR1 ENHRY and CDR2 SYGVKD. The CDR3 nucleotides read TGTGCCATCTCAGGGGGGATGGGCGGCTACACCTTC. It encodes CAISGGMGGYTF.

CDR3 residues: CASSPWTGGKLFF. CDR3 sequence (DNA): TGTGCCAGCAGCCCCTGGACAGGGGGAAAACTGTTTTTT. The chain recombines TRBV14 with TRBJ1-4, with TRBD1 identical over 10 bases. This CDR3 contains 13 residues. The V segment lost 4 bases and the J segment 10 bases; nucleotides outside the gene matches: 3. Germline V gives CDR1 SGHDN, CDR2 FVKESK.

A few counts support this clone. V gene TRBV6-1 combines with J gene TRBJ2-7, with TRBD2 identical over 9 bases. This CDR3 has 14 residues. Trimming removed 7 bases from V and 3 bases from J; junction bases left unmatched: 7. Germline V gives CDR1 MNHNS, CDR2 SASEGT. CDR3 sequence: CASIFGTSSYEQYF. The CDR3 coding sequence is TGTGCCAGCATTTTTGGGACTAGCAGCTACGAGCAGTACTTC.

The rearrangement links TRBV11-2 to TRBJ1-1; tentative D call: TRBD1 (5 bases). Per the germline V gene, CDR1 is SGHAT and CDR2 is FQNNGV. This CDR3 has 14 residues. Trimming pared 5 bases from V and 4 bases from J, leaving 14 bases between. The CDR3 loop reads CASSLEGLGTEAFF. The CDR3 region has the DNA TGTGCCAGCAGCCTCGAGGGGTTGGGCACTGAAGCTTTCTTT. Together with reference TRBV11-2 and TRBJ1-1, the CDR3 gives the full variable domain: EAGVAQSPRYKIIEKRQSVAFWCNPISGHATLYWYQQILGQGPKLLIQFQNNGVVDDSQLPKDRFSAERLKGVDSTLKIQPAKLEDSAVYLCASSLEGLGTEAFFGQGTRLTVV.

The rearrangement links TRBV6-4 to TRBJ1-3; TRBD1 aligns across 7 bases. V was pared by 2 bases and J by 2 bases, with 6 bases of the junction left unmatched. The germline V gene has CDR1 MRHNA and CDR2 SNTAGT. The CDR3 runs 16 residues. CDR3 nucleotides: TGTGCCAGCAGTGACGGTAAAGGGGGCACTGGAAACACCATATATTTT. Translating it yields CASSDGKGGTGNTIYF.

The chain is built from TRBV13 and TRBJ2-2, with 7 positions matching TRBD2. V shed 4 bases, J shed 5 bases, and the junction held 13 bases outside the gene matches. CDR3 length: 17 residues. The germline gives CDR1 PRHDT, CDR2 FYEKMQ (reference sequence). The CDR3 loop reads CASSSGRREKRTGELFF. The CDR3 DNA reads TGTGCCAGCAGCTCAGGGAGGCGGGAGAAAAGGACCGGGGAGCTGTTTTTT. Full variable domain (outside the CDR3, taken from reference TRBV13 and TRBJ2-2): AAGVIQSPRHLIKEKRETATLKCYPIPRHDTVYWYQQGPGQDPQFLISFYEKMQSDKGSIPDRFSAQQFSDYHSELNMSSLELGDSALYFCASSSGRREKRTGELFFGEGSRLTVL.

The genes are TRBV25-1 and TRBJ2-6; D is unclear. Between the trimmed V and J ends, which lost 5 bases and 7 bases, there was a span of 6 bases. CDR1 is MGHDK and CDR2 is SYGVNS in the germline V gene. The CDR3 runs 12 residues. The CDR3 nucleotides are TGTGCCAGCAGTTCCCTCGCCAACGTCCTGACTTTC. Protein product: CASSSLANVLTF.

The chain employs TRBV27 and TRBJ1-2; the D gene is possibly TRBD1 (6 bases). CDR3 length: 15 amino acids. The germline gives CDR1 MNHEY, CDR2 SMNVEV (reference sequence). The V end was cut by 4 bases, the J end by 0 bases, with 12 bases between. The CDR3 loop is CASSSSGVSNYGYTF. CDR3 bases: TGTGCCAGCAGTTCCTCAGGGGTATCTAACTATGGCTACACCTTC.

The chain recombines TRBV5-1 with TRBJ2-1; 8 bases are shared with TRBD2. Losses at the gene ends were 2 bases for V and 16 bases for J; bases not matched to a gene: 11. The CDR3 is 13 amino acids. Looked up from germline, CDR1 is SGHRS and CDR2 is YFSETQ. The DNA of the CDR3 is TGCGCCAGCAGCTTAACCCAGCGGGAGAATGGATTCTTC. Protein: CASSLTQRENGFF.

The V and J genes are TRBV7-3 and TRBJ1-6, with a possible D match to TRBD1 (6 bases). The ends were cut back, 5 bases at V and 1 base at J, with 9 bases in the middle. There are 15 residues in the CDR3. CDR1 SGHTA and CDR2 FQGTGA come from the germline V gene. DNA for the CDR3: TGTGCCAGCAGCCCCACAGGGTCCTATAATTCACCCCTCCACTTT. This translates into CASSPTGSYNSPLHF. The whole variable domain, remainder taken from reference TRBV7-3 and TRBJ1-6, is GAGVSQTPSNKVTEKGKYVELRCDPISGHTALYWYRQSLGQGPEFLIYFQGTGAADDSGLPNDRFFAVRPEGSVSTLKIQRTERGDSAVYLCASSPTGSYNSPLHFGNGTRLTVT.

The rearrangement uses TRBV25-1 and TRBJ2-1; either TRBD1 or TRBD2 may fit D (6 bases each). CDR3 length: 15 amino acids. Looked up from germline, CDR1 is MGHDK and CDR2 is SYGVNS. Trimming took 4 bases from V and 7 from J, leaving 17 bases between them. The CDR3, as DNA: TGTGCCAGCAGTGGGGGGGCAGGGATTAGGAATGAGCAGTTCTTC. It yields the protein CASSGGAGIRNEQFF.

This chain joins TRBV27 and TRBJ1-5; 9 bases fit TRBD1. The trim removed 3 bases at V and 7 bases at J, leaving 10 bases unmatched. The V gene's germline CDR1 is MNHEY and CDR2 SMNVEV (reference sequence). The CDR3 is made up of 16 amino acids. The CDR3 loop reads CASSFRGDRVGQPQHF. The CDR3, as DNA: TGTGCCAGCAGTTTTAGGGGGGACAGGGTAGGCCAGCCCCAGCATTTT.

The rearrangement links TRBV6-1 to TRBJ1-4; TRBD1 aligns across 7 bases. From germline, CDR1 is MNHNS and CDR2 SASEGT. CDR3 length: 15 amino acids. V shed 5 bases, J shed 8 bases, and the junction held 11 bases outside the gene matches. The CDR3 bases are TGTGCCAGCAGTCTCCCGACAGGGACTTGGGAAAAACTGTTTTTT. This encodes CASSLPTGTWEKLFF.